The 3 T cell receptor beta chains listed next were all sequenced from one sample in a study of vaccination effects on CD4 cells after COVID-19. Culture proceeded for approximately 10 days, and CD4+ T cells were then isolated. Antigen specificity for these receptors is unknown. Method: immunoSEQ multiplex PCR; TCRdb's copy keeps in-frame clones and lacks some. The sample contains some 50,000 clones, over 50% of which appear only once. The source was CD4+ T cells from PBMCs cultured without peptide, collected before COVID-19 vaccination. These receptors all stem from a human donor who received a COVID-19 vaccine.

The V gene is TRBV4-3, the J gene TRBJ1-2, with TRBD1 identical over 11 bases. The V segment lost 0 bases and the J segment 8 bases; nucleotides outside the gene matches: 8. This CDR3 spans 16 amino acids. Germline values: CDR1 LGHNA, CDR2 YSLEER. Here the CDR3 DNA reads TGCGCCAGCAGCCAAGAAAGGACAGGGGGCCTGGGGGGCTACACCTTC. Translation gives CASSQERTGGLGGYTF.

The chain links TRBV18 to TRBJ2-1, with TRBD1 as a possible D gene (6 bases). This CDR3 is 17 amino acids long. V was trimmed by 3 bases and J by 0 bases, leaving 15 bases between them. Germline-derived CDR1 and CDR2 are KGHSH and LQKENI. CDR3 sequence reads: CASSPILRGSSYNEQFF. The DNA of the CDR3 is TGTGCCAGCTCACCTATATTAAGGGGGAGCTCCTACAATGAGCAGTTCTTC.

The genes are TRBV7-8 and TRBJ1-1, with D uncertain. The germline V and J ends were trimmed by 4 bases and 8 bases, with 11 bases remaining between them. CDR1 is SGHVS and CDR2 is FQNEAQ in the germline V gene. This CDR3 comprises 12 residues. The CDR3 nucleotides read TGTGCCAGCAGCTCATTGGACGGCGAAGCTTTCTTT. It encodes CASSSLDGEAFF.